This TCR beta chain was sequenced during a study of PD-1 blockade in mismatch repair-deficient tumors. The study's findings and limits: Tumor-resident clones, often undetectable pretreatment in blood, expanded then contracted after pembrolizumab.

Data came from immunoSEQ multiplex PCR; TCRdb stores just in-frame clones and leaves some out. The profile shows 35,000 to 45,000 clones, more than 75% of them singletons. Remarks on this clone: The antigen remains unidentified.

The material sequenced was peripheral blood, taken approximately 80 weeks after starting pembrolizumab. The sequence was obtained from an adult with mismatch repair-deficient cancer.

The CDR3 loop reads CSVEGMNTEAFF. In nucleotides, the CDR3 is TGCAGCGTTGAAGGGATGAACACTGAAGCTTTCTTT. This sequence joins TRBV29-1 and TRBJ1-1, with D hard to call. V dropped 1 base and J dropped 0 bases, with 3 bases sitting between them. CDR3 length: 12 amino acids. The germline gives CDR1 SQVTM, CDR2 ANQGSEA.